Listed below are T cell receptor beta chains from one sample, sequenced in a study of neurological immune-mediated disorders. TCRdb itself ran the 5' RACE reads through MiXCR, one entry per CDR3 protein. Of about 66,000 distinct CDR3 sequences listed, roughly 3.2% were seen once; the top ten hold around 3.7%. The sequenced material came from PBMCs. The receptor set was obtained from a man between 40 and 49 years old with multiple sclerosis. CDR3s include the opening cysteine and the closing phenylalanine or tryptophan. The D gene is left open where the match is weak. The size entry gives once, few, many, or a class for an expanded clone.

j_call d_call clone_size v_call cdr3_nt cdr3_aa
TRBJ2-3 . medium-sized TRBV29-1 TGCAGCGTCGGCGACAGGCTAAAGACTAGCACAGATACGCAGTATTTT CSVGDRLKTSTDTQYF
TRBJ2-1 . many TRBV5-1 TGCGCCAGCAGCTTGGTGGGGGGCGCCTACAATGAGCAGTTCTTC CASSLVGGAYNEQFF
TRBJ2-7 TRBD1 many TRBV18 TGTGCCAGCTCAACACGGGACAGGACAACCTCCTACGAGCAGTACTTC CASSTRDRTTSYEQYF
TRBJ2-1 TRBD2 many TRBV4-2 TGTGCCAGCAGCCAAGATACGGGACTAGGTGGCGAGCAGTTCTTC CASSQDTGLGGEQFF
TRBJ2-5 TRBD2 many TRBV20-1 TGCAGTGCTAGAGCGACTAGCGGTACACCGGGAGAGACCCAGTACTTC CSARATSGTPGETQYF
TRBJ2-1 TRBD1 many TRBV5-1 TGCGCCAGCAGCTTGACAGGGGGGAATGAGCAGTTCTTC CASSLTGGNEQFF
TRBJ1-1 . many TRBV10-3 TGTGCCATCAGCCTACAGGGAAACACTGAAGCTTTCTTT CAISLQGNTEAFF
TRBJ1-3 . medium-sized TRBV29-1 TGCAGCGTCCCGGTTGGGGGAAACACCATATATTTT CSVPVGGNTIYF
TRBJ1-4 TRBD1 many TRBV18 TGTGCCAGCTCACCTCGGGACAGGGCTGAAAAACTGTTTTTT CASSPRDRAEKLFF
TRBJ2-7 . many TRBV5-1 TGCGCCAGCAGCGTGACAGAAACCTACGAGCAGTACTTC CASSVTETYEQYF
TRBJ2-1 TRBD2 many TRBV12-3/TRBV12-4 TGTGCCAGCAGCGTCCGGGACTACCCCAACAATGAGCAGTTCTTC CASSVRDYPNNEQFF